A selection of T cell receptor beta chains follows, all from one sample in a study of blood T cell repertoires in COVID-19. Sequencing was performed with immunoSEQ multiplex PCR; in TCRdb, only in-frame clones are kept and a portion is missing. The sample has about 140,000 clones, more than 60% seen once. Sequenced: peripheral blood. The receptors derive from a woman aged 45 to 65 with active or convalescent COVID-19. The CDR3 runs from the conserved cysteine through the conserved F or W. The order of the fields is CDR3 DNA, CDR3 protein, D gene, J gene, V gene, clone size. A D gene is named only where the DNA matches it firmly. A clone size is listed for some rows: how often the clone was seen (once, few, many), or a class if it is expanded.

TGTGCCAGCAGCCCCCAACAGGGGGAGGTCGGGGAGCTGTTTTTT CASSPQQGEVGELFF TRBD1 TRBJ2-2 TRBV4-2 NA
TGCGCCAGCAGCCAACAAGTAGCGGGTTACAATGAGCAGTTCTTC CASSQQVAGYNEQFF TRBD2 TRBJ2-1 TRBV4-3 NA
TGTGCCAGCAGTTTAAACACGAAACGCACAGATACGCAGTATTTT CASSLNTKRTDTQYF NA TRBJ2-3 TRBV21-1 NA
TGCGCCAGCAGTCAATCGTGGCGGACACCCTCCACAGATACGCAGTATTTT CASSQSWRTPSTDTQYF NA TRBJ2-3 TRBV23-1 NA
TGTGCCAGCAGCGTAGATGTTAGCGGGGGAGACGAGCAGTACTTC CASSVDVSGGDEQYF TRBD2 TRBJ2-7 TRBV9 NA
TGCGCCAGCAGAGCGGGAGAATTAACAGATACGCAGTATTTT CASRAGELTDTQYF TRBD2 TRBJ2-3 TRBV5-1 NA
TGTGCCAGCAGTCCGGGACTAGCGATAAATACGCAGTATTTT CASSPGLAINTQYF TRBD2 TRBJ2-3 TRBV6-5 NA
TGTGCCAGCAGTGAGGGGAGTAAGGGCCTGAGGACTGAAGCTTTCTTT CASSEGSKGLRTEAFF NA TRBJ1-1 TRBV6-1 few
TGTGCCAGCAGTTCCCTACAGGGGAGGCTGAACACTGAAGCTTTCTTT CASSSLQGRLNTEAFF TRBD1 TRBJ1-1 TRBV28 few
TGTGCCAGTAGTATTGAGGACAGGGTCTACAATGAGCAGTTCTTC CASSIEDRVYNEQFF TRBD1 TRBJ2-1 TRBV19 NA
TGTGCCAGCAGCTGGAGAAATGAGCAGTTCTTC CASSWRNEQFF NA TRBJ2-1 TRBV7-2 NA
TGTGCCAGTACCCCCGGGACAGGGACTAGCGAGCAGTACTTC CASTPGTGTSEQYF NA TRBJ2-7 TRBV19 NA
TGTGCCAGCAGTTATACAGGGGTAGAGACCCAGTACTTC CASSYTGVETQYF TRBD1 TRBJ2-5 TRBV7-9 NA
TGTGCCAGCAGCCAGGGGACAGAGTATGGCTACACCTTC CASSQGTEYGYTF TRBD1 TRBJ1-2 TRBV3-1/TRBV3-2 few
TGTGCCAGCAGCCAAGATTTGGGACAGCCTCAGCCCCAGCATTTT CASSQDLGQPQPQHF TRBD1 TRBJ1-5 TRBV3-1/TRBV3-2 NA
TGTGCCAGCAGTACTGCGGGTCGGGAGGGCCGAGATACGCAGTATTTT CASSTAGREGRDTQYF TRBD2 TRBJ2-3 TRBV6-2/TRBV6-3 NA
TGCGCCAGCAGCCGGGAGGGGGGCTCTGGAAACACCATATATTTT CASSREGGSGNTIYF NA TRBJ1-3 TRBV5-1 NA
TGTGCCAGCAGCCCTGGACATTCTAGCACAGATACGCAGTATTTT CASSPGHSSTDTQYF NA TRBJ2-3 TRBV6-6 NA
TGTGCCAGCAGTTCAACAGGGGAGTCGAACACTGAAGCTTTCTTT CASSSTGESNTEAFF TRBD1 TRBJ1-1 TRBV27 NA
TGTGCCAGCAGTTACACTAGAGGCTATGGCTACACCTTC CASSYTRGYGYTF NA TRBJ1-2 TRBV6-2/TRBV6-3 NA
TGCGCCAGCAGGCCCGACAGGAATAATGAAAAACTGTTTTTT CASRPDRNNEKLFF NA TRBJ1-4 TRBV5-1 NA
TGTGCCAGTAGTGCGCTGGGACAGGACAACTATGGCTACACCTTC CASSALGQDNYGYTF TRBD1 TRBJ1-2 TRBV19 once
TGTGCCAGCAGTTACTTCTTGACCGGGGACTTCTCCTACAATGAGCAGTTCTTC CASSYFLTGDFSYNEQFF NA TRBJ2-1 TRBV6-2/TRBV6-3 few
TGTGCCAGCAGCACCGTACAGGGGGCAGTTCAGCCCCAGCATTTT CASSTVQGAVQPQHF TRBD1 TRBJ1-5 TRBV5-8 NA
TGTGCCAGCAGTGAAAGCAGGGGGAATAATTCACCCCTCCACTTT CASSESRGNNSPLHF TRBD1 TRBJ1-6 TRBV2 NA
TGTGCCAGCAGTTTCGACAGCCCCTCTGGAAACACCATATATTTT CASSFDSPSGNTIYF NA TRBJ1-3 TRBV6-5 NA
TGTGCCAGCAGCCCCCCCGGGCGGGGGGGCCGCGAGACCCAGTACTTC CASSPPGRGGRETQYF TRBD2 TRBJ2-5 TRBV7-2 few
TGTGCCAGCAGGGTTCCAGGGCAAGGGACAGATACGCAGTATTTT CASRVPGQGTDTQYF NA TRBJ2-3 TRBV6-5 NA
TGTGCCAGCAGTTCCGGACTGAATTCACCCCTCCACTTT CASSSGLNSPLHF NA TRBJ1-6 TRBV12-3/TRBV12-4 NA
TGTGCCAGCAGCGGACTAGCGGGAGGCAAAAATGAGCAGTTCTTC CASSGLAGGKNEQFF TRBD2 TRBJ2-1 TRBV28 NA
TGTGCCACCAGCCCCGTAGGAGGGGCGTATACGCAGTATTTT CATSPVGGAYTQYF NA TRBJ2-3 TRBV15 NA
TGTGCCATCAGTGCAAAGAAGGGAGCTGGGCGAGAAAAACTGTTTTTT CAISAKKGAGREKLFF NA TRBJ1-4 TRBV10-3 NA
TGTGCCAGCTCTAAAGGGACAGTCGATGGCTACACCTTC CASSKGTVDGYTF TRBD1 TRBJ1-2 TRBV18 NA
TGTGCCAGCAGTGAATTAAAACTAGCCCACACAGATACGCAGTATTTT CASSELKLAHTDTQYF NA TRBJ2-3 TRBV25-1 NA
TGTGCCAGCGCACCGGGACAGCTCCATAATTCACCCCTCCACTTT CASAPGQLHNSPLHF TRBD1 TRBJ1-6 TRBV9 NA
TGTGCCAGCAGCTTAACACAACGCACAGATACGCAGTATTTT CASSLTQRTDTQYF NA TRBJ2-3 TRBV11-3 NA
TGTGCCAGCAGTACAGGGGGCTCTGGAAACACCATATATTTT CASSTGGSGNTIYF TRBD1 TRBJ1-3 TRBV6-2/TRBV6-3 NA
TGTGCCAGCTCACCACCGTCGGTTAGCACAGATACGCAGTATTTT CASSPPSVSTDTQYF NA TRBJ2-3 TRBV18 NA
TGTGCCTTAACAGGGGCCTTCTACGAGCAGTACTTC CALTGAFYEQYF TRBD1 TRBJ2-7 TRBV30 NA
TGTGCCAGCAGTTTGGACAGAAGAAACACCATATATTTT CASSLDRRNTIYF NA TRBJ1-3 TRBV6-5 NA
TGTGCCTGGAGTGCCCTCCCCCCGGGACATTCAGCCTACGAGCAGTACTTC CAWSALPPGHSAYEQYF NA TRBJ2-7 TRBV30 NA
TGTGCCAGCAGTGCCCGGACAGGGGCGGGAAACACCATATATTTT CASSARTGAGNTIYF TRBD1 TRBJ1-3 TRBV27 NA
TGTGCCAGTAGTAACCATGCGGGAGGTTCCTACAATGAGCAGTTCTTC CASSNHAGGSYNEQFF TRBD2 TRBJ2-1 TRBV19 NA
TGTGCCAGCAGCTTAGCACAGGGCATGAATTCACCCCTCCACTTT CASSLAQGMNSPLHF NA TRBJ1-6 TRBV7-8 NA
TGCGCCAGCAGCTTTACCTCGCCGGCAGATACGCAGTATTTT CASSFTSPADTQYF NA TRBJ2-3 TRBV5-1 few
TGCGCCAGCAGCCAAGAGGGACTAGCGGGGGCCACAGATACGCAGTATTTT CASSQEGLAGATDTQYF TRBD2 TRBJ2-3 TRBV4-3 NA
TGTGCCAGCAGCCTCCACCCAAGTGCGAATGAAAAACTGTTTTTT CASSLHPSANEKLFF NA TRBJ1-4 TRBV28 NA
TGTGCCAGCAGCCGTCAAACTAGCGGGGGGGCAATAAATGAGCAGTTCTTC CASSRQTSGGAINEQFF TRBD2 TRBJ2-1 TRBV4-2 few
TGCGCCAGCAGCACCACGGGGACAGGGGATGAAAAACTGTTTTTT CASSTTGTGDEKLFF TRBD1 TRBJ1-4 TRBV5-1 NA
TGTGCCAGTAGTATTACGGCTAGGGGGCTCCAAGAGACCCAGTACTTC CASSITARGLQETQYF TRBD1 TRBJ2-5 TRBV19 NA
TGTGCCAGTAGTATGGGGCAGGCCCGGAACAATGAGCAGTTCTTC CASSMGQARNNEQFF NA TRBJ2-1 TRBV19 few
TGTGCCAGCTCACCGAGGAAGGCTAGCGGGGGGATTGGCGGAAGTGAGCAGTTCTTC CASSPRKASGGIGGSEQFF TRBD2 TRBJ2-1 TRBV18 NA
TGTGCCAGCAGTGAAGGGGCAGGAACCTACGAAAAACTGTTTTTT CASSEGAGTYEKLFF NA TRBJ1-4 TRBV6-1 NA